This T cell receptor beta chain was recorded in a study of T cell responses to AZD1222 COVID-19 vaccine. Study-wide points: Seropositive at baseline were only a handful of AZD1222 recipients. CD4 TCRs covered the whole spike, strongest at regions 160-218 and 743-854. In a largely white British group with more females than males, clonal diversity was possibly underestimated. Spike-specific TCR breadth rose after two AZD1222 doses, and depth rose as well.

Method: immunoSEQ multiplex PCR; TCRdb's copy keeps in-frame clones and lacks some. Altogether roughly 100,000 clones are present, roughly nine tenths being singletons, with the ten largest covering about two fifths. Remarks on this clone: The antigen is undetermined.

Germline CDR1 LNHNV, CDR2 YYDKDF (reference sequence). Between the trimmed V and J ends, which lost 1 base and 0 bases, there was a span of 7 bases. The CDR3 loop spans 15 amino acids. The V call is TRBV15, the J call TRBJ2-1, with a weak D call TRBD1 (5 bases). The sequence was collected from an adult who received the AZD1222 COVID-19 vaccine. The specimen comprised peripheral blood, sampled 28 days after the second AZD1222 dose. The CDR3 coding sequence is TGTGCCACCAGCAGAGCAGGGAACTCCTACAATGAGCAGTTCTTC. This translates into CATSRAGNSYNEQFF.